The 4 T cell receptor beta chains presented below share a single source sample, sequenced in a study of blood T cell repertoires in COVID-19. The data were produced by immunoSEQ multiplex PCR, yet TCRdb's version contains in-frame clones alone and is incomplete. The table includes about 140,000 clones, approximately 85% detected once. The sample taken for sequencing was peripheral blood. The receptors stem from a man aged 45 to 65 with acute or convalescent COVID-19.

This chain joins TRBV13 and TRBJ2-3, with no clear D. The CDR3 covers 13 residues. Trimming shortened V by 3 bases and J by 3 bases, and 7 bases separated the two germline ends. CDR1 is PRHDT, CDR2 FYEKMQ, per germline (reference sequence). The CDR3 sequence is CASSFPATDTQYF. The CDR3 DNA is TGTGCCAGCAGCTTCCCTGCGACAGATACGCAGTATTTT. Drawing the rest from reference TRBV13 and TRBJ2-3, the complete variable domain is AAGVIQSPRHLIKEKRETATLKCYPIPRHDTVYWYQQGPGQDPQFLISFYEKMQSDKGSIPDRFSAQQFSDYHSELNMSSLELGDSALYFCASSFPATDTQYFGPGTRLTVL.

The sample holds one count of this clone. The rearrangement uses TRBV5-1 and TRBJ2-5; D possibly corresponds to TRBD2 (7 bases). The V end lost 5 bases, the J end lost 4 bases, and 9 bases lay between the germline ends. Germline CDR1 is SGHRS and CDR2 is YFSETQ. The CDR3 covers 12 residues. The CDR3 nucleotides read TGCGCCAGCAGGGGAGGGGGAGAGACCCAGTACTTC. It specifies CASRGGGETQYF.

A word on this clone: The sample carries other DNA sequences with the same CDR3. V gene TRBV6-5 combines with J gene TRBJ2-7, with 9 bases lining up with TRBD1. This CDR3 is built from 14 residues. Losses at the gene ends were 6 bases for V and 2 bases for J; bases not matched to a gene: 5. Germline loops: CDR1 MNHEY, CDR2 SVGAGI. The CDR3 sequence is CASSPGQGTYEQYF. The CDR3, as DNA: TGTGCCAGCAGCCCGGGACAGGGAACCTACGAGCAGTACTTC.

V gene TRBV7-6 combines with J gene TRBJ2-7; weak D call: TRBD1 (6 bases). The CDR3 totals 14 residues. Germline CDR1 is SGHVS and CDR2 is FNYEAQ. Trimming took 5 bases from V and 1 from J, leaving 12 bases between them. CDR3 amino acids: CASSPGTNSYEQYF. DNA for the CDR3: TGTGCCAGCAGCCCGGGGACAAATTCCTACGAGCAGTACTTC.